What follows describes a single TCR beta chain. From germline, CDR1 is SGHNT and CDR2 YYREEE (reference sequence). The CDR3 covers 16 residues. The V segment lost 4 bases and the J segment 1 base; nucleotides outside the gene matches: 5. The data were taken from a study of blood T cell repertoires in COVID-19. In the study overall: Material from acute and convalescent COVID-19 was sourced from the United States, Italy and Spain. Sources were T cells, B-cell-depleted T cells, or PBMCs; the material itself was cDNA or gDNA.

As originally analysed: Nucleated cell counts were estimated from reference gene primer amplification. Some clones are missing from TCRdb's copy, which holds only in-frame ones; the method was immunoSEQ multiplex PCR. The DNA was the basis for D and trimming; V, J and clone size are from that table. The data hold around 130,000 clones, with about 83% observed a single time. Material for sequencing was peripheral blood. The chain is built from TRBV5-4 and TRBJ2-5, with 12 bases aligning to TRBD2. The sequence was collected from a man in his sixties with acute or convalescent COVID-19. CDR3 in DNA: TGTGCCAGCAGCCCTAGCGGGAGGGCCGGCCAAGAGACCCAGTACTTC. This translates into CASSPSGRAGQETQYF.